The rows below give T cell receptor beta chains drawn from one sample of a study of blood T cell repertoires in COVID-19. Method: immunoSEQ multiplex PCR; TCRdb's copy keeps in-frame clones and lacks some. This sample has about 42,000 clones, with around 91% found just once. The sequenced sample was peripheral blood. The receptor set was obtained from a man aged 30 to 45 with active or convalescent COVID-19. The CDR3 runs from the conserved cysteine through the conserved F or W. The order of the fields is clone size, CDR3 length, J gene, D gene, V gene, CDR3 protein, CDR3 DNA. D genes are given only for firm matches. Clone size is not always given. Where it is, it says once, few, many or a class for expanded clones.

clone size: -
CDR3 length: 14
J gene: TRBJ1-1
D gene: TRBD1
V gene: TRBV19
CDR3 protein: CASNFQGVNTEAFF
CDR3 DNA: TGTGCCAGTAACTTCCAGGGGGTCAACACTGAAGCTTTCTTT

clone size: -
CDR3 length: 15
J gene: TRBJ1-1
D gene: -
V gene: TRBV29-1
CDR3 protein: CSVELGAVRYTEAFF
CDR3 DNA: TGCAGCGTTGAACTGGGGGCGGTTCGTTACACTGAAGCTTTCTTT

clone size: -
CDR3 length: 17
J gene: TRBJ1-4
D gene: TRBD1
V gene: TRBV9
CDR3 protein: CASSERQGAAANEKLFF
CDR3 DNA: TGTGCCAGCAGCGAACGACAGGGAGCTGCGGCTAATGAAAAACTGTTTTTT

clone size: few
CDR3 length: 16
J gene: TRBJ1-6
D gene: TRBD1
V gene: TRBV5-1
CDR3 protein: CASSAGRQGVNSPLHF
CDR3 DNA: TGCGCCAGCAGCGCGGGCCGACAGGGCGTTAATTCACCCCTCCACTTT

clone size: -
CDR3 length: 13
J gene: TRBJ2-7
D gene: -
V gene: TRBV5-4
CDR3 protein: CASSFGRMYEQYF
CDR3 DNA: TGTGCCAGCAGCTTTGGGAGGATGTACGAGCAGTACTTC

clone size: -
CDR3 length: 13
J gene: TRBJ1-1
D gene: TRBD1
V gene: TRBV11-3
CDR3 protein: CASSSGQYTEAFF
CDR3 DNA: TGTGCCAGCAGCTCGGGACAGTACACTGAAGCTTTCTTT

clone size: -
CDR3 length: 15
J gene: TRBJ2-2
D gene: TRBD2
V gene: TRBV12-5
CDR3 protein: CASGLGGGNTGELFF
CDR3 DNA: TGTGCTAGTGGTTTGGGCGGGGGGAACACCGGGGAGCTGTTTTTT

clone size: -
CDR3 length: 16
J gene: TRBJ2-1
D gene: TRBD2
V gene: TRBV5-1
CDR3 protein: CASSFSSGGTYNEQFF
CDR3 DNA: TGCGCCAGCAGCTTCTCTAGCGGGGGTACCTACAATGAGCAGTTCTTC

clone size: -
CDR3 length: 11
J gene: TRBJ1-1
D gene: TRBD1
V gene: TRBV29-1
CDR3 protein: CSATGGTEAFF
CDR3 DNA: TGCAGCGCGACAGGGGGCACTGAAGCTTTCTTT

clone size: -
CDR3 length: 19
J gene: TRBJ2-2
D gene: TRBD1
V gene: TRBV5-5
CDR3 protein: CASSLPDRASGPNRRELFF
CDR3 DNA: TGTGCCAGCAGCTTACCTGACAGGGCCTCCGGCCCAAACAGAAGGGAGCTGTTTTTT

clone size: once
CDR3 length: 13
J gene: TRBJ1-3
D gene: -
V gene: TRBV19
CDR3 protein: CASSIQAGNTIYF
CDR3 DNA: TGTGCCAGTAGTATCCAGGCAGGAAACACCATATATTTT

clone size: -
CDR3 length: 16
J gene: TRBJ1-1
D gene: -
V gene: TRBV5-1
CDR3 protein: CASSPQAGVMNTEAFF
CDR3 DNA: TGCGCCAGCAGCCCCCAGGCAGGTGTTATGAACACTGAAGCTTTCTTT

clone size: -
CDR3 length: 15
J gene: TRBJ2-1
D gene: -
V gene: TRBV3-1/TRBV3-2
CDR3 protein: CASSTPGLLNNEQFF
CDR3 DNA: TGTGCCAGCAGCACACCGGGACTGTTAAACAATGAGCAGTTCTTC

clone size: -
CDR3 length: 18
J gene: TRBJ1-3
D gene: TRBD1
V gene: TRBV7-6
CDR3 protein: CASSPQLLGQLSGNTIYF
CDR3 DNA: TGTGCCAGCAGCCCTCAACTTCTGGGACAGCTCTCTGGAAACACCATATATTTT

clone size: -
CDR3 length: 14
J gene: TRBJ2-7
D gene: TRBD1
V gene: TRBV7-9
CDR3 protein: CASSSFATGDEQYF
CDR3 DNA: TGTGCCAGCAGCTCCTTCGCAACAGGGGACGAGCAGTACTTC

clone size: once
CDR3 length: 12
J gene: TRBJ1-2
D gene: TRBD1
V gene: TRBV10-1
CDR3 protein: CASGQGSYGYTF
CDR3 DNA: TGCGCCAGCGGACAGGGTAGCTATGGCTACACCTTC

clone size: -
CDR3 length: 13
J gene: TRBJ1-2
D gene: TRBD1
V gene: TRBV28
CDR3 protein: CASRLQGNNGYTF
CDR3 DNA: TGTGCCAGCAGATTACAGGGGAACAATGGCTACACCTTC

clone size: -
CDR3 length: 17
J gene: TRBJ2-1
D gene: TRBD2
V gene: TRBV5-8
CDR3 protein: CASSLALAGVPGNEQFF
CDR3 DNA: TGTGCCAGCAGCTTGGCCCTGGCGGGAGTCCCCGGCAATGAGCAGTTCTTC

clone size: -
CDR3 length: 15
J gene: TRBJ1-2
D gene: TRBD1
V gene: TRBV19
CDR3 protein: CASSGWDRANYGYTF
CDR3 DNA: TGTGCCAGTAGTGGCTGGGACAGGGCTAACTATGGCTACACCTTC

clone size: -
CDR3 length: 17
J gene: TRBJ1-5
D gene: TRBD1
V gene: TRBV4-1
CDR3 protein: CASSPHTSGTVDQPQHF
CDR3 DNA: TGCGCCAGCAGCCCCCATACCTCCGGGACAGTGGATCAGCCCCAGCATTTT

clone size: few
CDR3 length: 15
J gene: TRBJ2-2
D gene: -
V gene: TRBV9
CDR3 protein: CASSGRQGRVGELFF
CDR3 DNA: TGTGCCAGCAGCGGCCGACAGGGGAGGGTCGGGGAGCTGTTTTTT

clone size: -
CDR3 length: 15
J gene: TRBJ1-6
D gene: -
V gene: TRBV4-3
CDR3 protein: CASSQVGAGNSPLHF
CDR3 DNA: TGCGCCAGCAGCCAAGTGGGGGCGGGTAATTCACCCCTCCACTTT

clone size: few
CDR3 length: 18
J gene: TRBJ2-2
D gene: TRBD2
V gene: TRBV27
CDR3 protein: CASTSIGGLKSGTGELFF
CDR3 DNA: TGTGCCAGCACCAGTATCGGGGGGTTGAAAAGTGGCACCGGGGAGCTGTTTTTT

clone size: -
CDR3 length: 16
J gene: TRBJ2-7
D gene: TRBD1
V gene: TRBV19
CDR3 protein: CASTPAPGQGSYEQYF
CDR3 DNA: TGTGCCAGTACCCCGGCGCCGGGACAGGGATCGTACGAGCAGTACTTC

clone size: -
CDR3 length: 13
J gene: TRBJ2-7
D gene: -
V gene: TRBV5-6
CDR3 protein: CASSWAGEGEQYF
CDR3 DNA: TGTGCCAGCAGCTGGGCAGGGGAGGGCGAGCAGTACTTC

clone size: few
CDR3 length: 14
J gene: TRBJ1-2
D gene: -
V gene: TRBV28
CDR3 protein: CASSFRVPRDGYTF
CDR3 DNA: TGTGCCAGCAGTTTCCGTGTACCCAGGGATGGCTACACCTTC

clone size: -
CDR3 length: 15
J gene: TRBJ2-7
D gene: TRBD1
V gene: TRBV5-6
CDR3 protein: CASSLASRGSYEQYF
CDR3 DNA: TGTGCCAGCAGCTTGGCGTCCAGGGGGTCCTACGAGCAGTACTTC

clone size: -
CDR3 length: 14
J gene: TRBJ2-3
D gene: -
V gene: TRBV5-1
CDR3 protein: CASSLFGNSDTQYF
CDR3 DNA: TGCGCCAGCAGCTTATTCGGGAATTCAGATACGCAGTATTTT

clone size: -
CDR3 length: 13
J gene: TRBJ1-1
D gene: -
V gene: TRBV30
CDR3 protein: CAWSRKLNTEAFF
CDR3 DNA: TGTGCCTGGAGTAGAAAGCTAAACACTGAAGCTTTCTTT

clone size: -
CDR3 length: 14
J gene: TRBJ1-6
D gene: TRBD1
V gene: TRBV11-1
CDR3 protein: CASSLNRGNSPLHF
CDR3 DNA: TGTGCCAGCAGCTTAAACAGGGGTAATTCACCCCTCCACTTT

clone size: -
CDR3 length: 14
J gene: TRBJ1-2
D gene: TRBD1
V gene: TRBV7-2
CDR3 protein: CASSVGTGGYGYTF
CDR3 DNA: TGTGCCAGCAGCGTTGGGACAGGGGGGTATGGCTACACCTTC

clone size: -
CDR3 length: 13
J gene: TRBJ1-5
D gene: -
V gene: TRBV18
CDR3 protein: CASSPQDAGPQHF
CDR3 DNA: TGTGCCAGCTCACCACAAGACGCGGGGCCCCAGCATTTT

clone size: once
CDR3 length: 15
J gene: TRBJ1-1
D gene: -
V gene: TRBV6-1
CDR3 protein: CASSEPGKVNTEAFF
CDR3 DNA: TGTGCCAGCAGTGAGCCAGGGAAGGTGAACACTGAAGCTTTCTTT

clone size: -
CDR3 length: 14
J gene: TRBJ2-5
D gene: -
V gene: TRBV5-5
CDR3 protein: CASSLATSFETQYF
CDR3 DNA: TGTGCCAGCAGCTTGGCAACTAGTTTCGAGACCCAGTACTTC

clone size: once
CDR3 length: 15
J gene: TRBJ2-3
D gene: -
V gene: TRBV9
CDR3 protein: CASSVVPGVTDTQYF
CDR3 DNA: TGTGCCAGCAGCGTAGTTCCGGGGGTCACAGATACGCAGTATTTT

clone size: -
CDR3 length: 14
J gene: TRBJ1-2
D gene: -
V gene: TRBV5-1
CDR3 protein: CASSLGGRAQGYTF
CDR3 DNA: TGCGCCAGCAGCTTGGGGGGGCGCGCACAAGGCTACACCTTC

clone size: -
CDR3 length: 15
J gene: TRBJ1-3
D gene: -
V gene: TRBV2
CDR3 protein: CASSDSNPSGNTIYF
CDR3 DNA: TGTGCCAGCAGTGACAGTAACCCCTCTGGAAACACCATATATTTT

clone size: once
CDR3 length: 14
J gene: TRBJ1-6
D gene: -
V gene: TRBV10-3
CDR3 protein: CAISVTLNNSPLHF
CDR3 DNA: TGTGCCATCAGTGTAACACTAAATAATTCACCCCTCCACTTT

clone size: -
CDR3 length: 14
J gene: TRBJ2-7
D gene: TRBD1
V gene: TRBV5-4
CDR3 protein: CASSLDVGGGEQYF
CDR3 DNA: TGTGCCAGCAGCTTGGATGTAGGGGGCGGCGAGCAGTACTTC

clone size: few
CDR3 length: 14
J gene: TRBJ2-2
D gene: -
V gene: TRBV4-2
CDR3 protein: CASSQDRRGGELFF
CDR3 DNA: TGTGCCAGCAGCCAAGATCGGAGGGGCGGGGAGCTGTTTTTT

clone size: -
CDR3 length: 14
J gene: TRBJ2-7
D gene: TRBD1
V gene: TRBV6-5
CDR3 protein: CASSYTGQGAQQYF
CDR3 DNA: TGTGCCAGCAGTTACACCGGACAGGGGGCGCAGCAGTACTTC

clone size: -
CDR3 length: 14
J gene: TRBJ1-2
D gene: -
V gene: TRBV29-1
CDR3 protein: CSGAQGPGVYGYTF
CDR3 DNA: TGCAGCGGGGCACAGGGTCCTGGAGTCTATGGCTACACCTTC

clone size: -
CDR3 length: 17
J gene: TRBJ2-1
D gene: -
V gene: TRBV7-2
CDR3 protein: CASSPWGEDYSYNEQFF
CDR3 DNA: TGTGCCAGCAGCCCTTGGGGGGAGGACTACTCCTACAATGAGCAGTTCTTC

clone size: -
CDR3 length: 14
J gene: TRBJ2-3
D gene: -
V gene: TRBV18
CDR3 protein: CASSPPGLDMTQYF
CDR3 DNA: TGTGCCAGCTCACCACCGGGCCTGGATATGACGCAGTATTTT